Shown below are 24 T cell receptor beta chains from a single sample sequenced in a study of blood T cell repertoires in COVID-19. Some clones are missing from TCRdb's copy, which holds only in-frame ones; the method was immunoSEQ multiplex PCR. The sample lists some 490,000 clones, roughly nine tenths occurring once. What was sequenced was PBMCs or T cells enriched from blood (not recorded which). The origin of the receptors is a woman in her sixties who had recovered from COVID-19.

The V gene is TRBV5-5, the J gene TRBJ1-1; the D is unclear. V shed 2 bases and J shed 0 bases, with 11 bases lying between them. This CDR3 has 15 amino acids. CDR1 SGHKS and CDR2 YYEKEE come from the germline V gene (reference sequence). CDR3 nucleotide sequence: TGTGCCAGCAGCTTATTTTTACAAATGAACACTGAAGCTTTCTTT. Translating it yields CASSLFLQMNTEAFF. Using reference TRBV5-5 and TRBJ1-1 for the parts outside the CDR3, the full variable domain is DAGVTQSPTHLIKTRGQQVTLRCSPISGHKSVSWYQQVLGQGPQFIFQYYEKEERGRGNFPDRFSARQFPNYSSELNVNALLLGDSALYLCASSLFLQMNTEAFFGQGTRLTVV.

CDR3 DNA sequence: TGCGCCAGCAGCCCAGGGACAGGGACGAACGAGCAGTACTTC. It specifies CASSPGTGTNEQYF. This chain uses TRBV5-1 with TRBJ2-7; 9 bases line up with TRBD1. Trimming at V came to 4 bases and at J to 5 bases, leaving 7 bases not matched to a gene. Germline V gene sequence: CDR1 SGHRS, CDR2 YFSETQ. This CDR3 spans 14 amino acids.

The J gene is TRBJ2-5, the V gene TRBV6-6, with 7 bases fitting TRBD1. Germline CDR1 reads MNHNY; CDR2 reads SVGAGI (reference sequence). V shed 6 bases and J 1 base; nucleotides not matched to a gene: 8. There are 15 residues in the CDR3. CDR3 in amino acids: CASSATGTAQETQYF. The CDR3 region has the DNA TGTGCCAGCAGCGCTACCGGGACAGCCCAAGAGACCCAGTACTTC.

This sequence joins TRBV5-6 and TRBJ1-6, with 7 bases matching TRBD1. Germline lookup yields CDR1 SGHDT and CDR2 YYEEEE. The CDR3 loop spans 15 amino acids. The junction had 5 bases not matched to a gene; V was cut back by 1 base and J by 7 bases. CDR3 DNA sequence: TGTGCCAGCAGCTTGAACGACAGGGTAAATTCACCCCTCCACTTT. Encoded protein: CASSLNDRVNSPLHF.

The J gene is TRBJ1-2, the V gene TRBV5-5, with 7 bases lining up with TRBD1. The germline gives CDR1 SGHKS, CDR2 YYEKEE (reference sequence). The length of the CDR3 is 13 residues. Trimming removed 6 bases from V and 8 bases from J; junction bases left unmatched: 10. The CDR3: CASNVQGLQGYTF. The CDR3 nucleotides read TGTGCCAGCAACGTACAGGGGCTTCAAGGCTACACCTTC.

The V call is TRBV6-5, the J call TRBJ1-4; 7 bases agree with TRBD1. Germline-derived CDR1 and CDR2 are MNHEY and SVGAGI. Unmatched junction bases numbered 7, after V lost 2 bases and J lost 7 bases. The CDR3 length is 15 residues. The CDR3 here is CASSYPTGSFEKLFF. CDR3 coding DNA: TGTGCCAGCAGTTACCCGACAGGGTCTTTTGAAAAACTGTTTTTT.

The chain combines TRBV2 with TRBJ2-1, with D hard to call. The V gene's germline CDR1 is SNHLY and CDR2 FYNNEI. This CDR3 is built from 11 residues. The germline V and J ends were trimmed by 9 bases and 9 bases, with 12 bases remaining between them. The CDR3 here is CASRVSGEQFF. In nucleotides, the CDR3 is TGTGCCAGTCGTGTTTCGGGTGAGCAGTTCTTC.

There are a few counts of this clone. This rearrangement joins TRBV4-1 to TRBJ1-4; weak D call: TRBD1 (6 bases). V lost 6 bases, J lost 4 bases, and 15 bases lay in between. Germline CDR1 reads MGHRA; CDR2 reads YSYEKL. This CDR3 is built from 15 residues. DNA for the CDR3: TGCGCCAGCAGGAGGGGGAGCCAAAATAATGAAAAACTGTTTTTT. This encodes CASRRGSQNNEKLFF.

This chain connects TRBV4-1 to TRBJ1-1; no clear D. CDR3 length equals 14 residues. V was pared by 4 bases and J by 0 bases, with 9 bases between. Per germline, CDR1 MGHRA and CDR2 YSYEKL. The CDR3: CASSPDAVNTEAFF. In DNA, the CDR3 is TGCGCCAGCAGCCCAGACGCAGTGAACACTGAAGCTTTCTTT.

The chain uses TRBV5-6 and TRBJ2-3; D remains unclear. This CDR3 contains 14 residues. Germline V gene sequence: CDR1 SGHDT, CDR2 YYEEEE. V was clipped by 4 bases and J by 4 bases, with 13 bases between them. Written as DNA, the CDR3 is TGTGCCAGCAGCGTACTACACCGGGCAGATACGCAGTATTTT. Translation: CASSVLHRADTQYF.

The chain combines TRBV9 with TRBJ1-3, with D maybe TRBD1 (6 bases). In germline, CDR1 is SGDLS, CDR2 YYNGEE. The CDR3 runs to 16 residues. Deletions cut 1 base from V and 7 bases from J, with 18 bases between. The CDR3 is CASSVTSGMRGNTIYF. The CDR3 DNA reads TGTGCCAGCAGCGTAACGTCCGGGATGAGGGGGAACACCATATATTTT.

The chain employs TRBV29-1 and TRBJ2-1, with D perhaps matching TRBD1 (6 bases). The V gene's germline CDR1 is SQVTM and CDR2 ANQGSEA. Trimming pared 6 bases from V and 4 bases from J, leaving 13 bases between. The CDR3 spans 13 residues. The DNA of the CDR3 is TGCAGCGTCCCCTGGACAGCATACAATGAGCAGTTCTTC. It encodes CSVPWTAYNEQFF.

The chain links TRBV27 to TRBJ2-1; maybe TRBD1 (5 bases). The CDR3 is 14 residues long. The V and J ends lost 6 bases and 0 bases respectively, with 9 bases between them. CDR1 MNHEY and CDR2 SMNVEV come from the germline V gene (reference sequence). The CDR3 sequence is CASRPGRSYNEQFF. Written as DNA, the CDR3 is TGTGCCAGCAGACCAGGGCGCTCCTACAATGAGCAGTTCTTC.

This chain joins TRBV25-1 and TRBJ2-1; 8 nucleotides match TRBD1. The CDR3 spans 13 residues. CDR1 is MGHDK and CDR2 is SYGVNS in the germline V gene. V lost 7 bases and J lost 8; bases outside the gene matches: 7. This chain's CDR3 is CASTDRGKDEQFF. DNA of the CDR3: TGTGCCAGCACCGACAGGGGCAAGGATGAGCAGTTCTTC. Together with reference TRBV25-1 and TRBJ2-1, the CDR3 gives the full variable domain: EADIYQTPRYLVIGTGKKITLECSQTMGHDKMYWYQQDPGMELHLIHYSYGVNSTEKGDLSSESTVSRIRTEHFPLTLESARPSHTSQYLCASTDRGKDEQFFGPGTRLTVL.

The V gene is TRBV18, the J gene TRBJ1-1; D may be TRBD1 (5 bases). Germline V gives CDR1 KGHSH, CDR2 LQKENI. Between the trimmed V and J ends, which lost 3 bases and 7 bases, there was a span of 12 bases. The CDR3 covers 13 residues. CDR3 protein: CASSPGQLREAFF. The CDR3 nucleotides are TGTGCCAGCTCACCGGGGCAGCTCCGTGAAGCTTTCTTT.

This clone is a singleton in its sample. V gene TRBV5-1 combines with J gene TRBJ1-1, with TRBD1 matching over 9 bases. This CDR3 spans 15 amino acids. The V segment lost 4 bases and the J segment 6 bases; nucleotides outside the gene matches: 10. Germline V gene sequence: CDR1 SGHRS, CDR2 YFSETQ. CDR3 DNA sequence: TGCGCCAGCAGCAAGCAGCCGGGACAGGGCTCTGAAGCTTTCTTT. This gives the protein CASSKQPGQGSEAFF.

The chain is built from TRBV6-5 and TRBJ2-7, with 10 nucleotides matching TRBD1. This CDR3 contains 15 residues. J lost 3 bases, V lost 6 bases, and 8 bases had no gene match. Germline assignment: CDR1 MNHEY and CDR2 SVGAGI. CDR3 residues: CASSPGTGADYEQYF. CDR3 nucleotides: TGTGCCAGCAGCCCCGGGACAGGGGCGGACTACGAGCAGTACTTC.

This clone was found once. This chain connects TRBV30 to TRBJ1-1; 7 nucleotides align to TRBD1. Germline CDR1 reads GTSNPN; CDR2 reads SVGIG (reference sequence). The trim removed 5 bases at V and 0 bases at J, leaving 0 bases unmatched. The CDR3 loop spans 12 amino acids. The CDR3: CAWDRVNTEAFF. As DNA, the CDR3 is TGTGCCTGGGACAGGGTGAACACTGAAGCTTTCTTT. Based on the CDR3 plus reference TRBV30 and TRBJ1-1, the full variable domain is SQTIHQWPATLVQPVGSPLSLECTVEGTSNPNLYWYRQAAGRGLQLLFYSVGIGQISSEVPQNLSASRPQDRQFILSSKKLLLSDSGFYLCAWDRVNTEAFFGQGTRLTVV.

This chain links TRBV6-5 with TRBJ2-1, with 7 nucleotides matching TRBD1. Trimming took 7 bases from V and 8 from J; bases not matched to a gene: 2. Germline V gene sequence: CDR1 MNHEY, CDR2 SVGAGI. The CDR3 covers 11 residues. The CDR3 DNA reads as TGTGCCAGCATTACAGGGGATGAGCAGTTCTTC. This translates into CASITGDEQFF.

The rearrangement links TRBV1 to TRBJ2-7; the D segment call TRBD2 is taken from the table without a DNA check. TRBV1 is tagged as a pseudogene. The length of the CDR3 is 13 residues. CDR3 amino acids: CTSGMTSPYEQYV. In DNA form, the CDR3 reads TGCACCAGCGGAATGACTAGCCCTTACGAGCAGTACGTC.

The chain is built from TRBV6-4 and TRBJ2-2; D is undetermined. V lost 6 bases and J 3 bases, leaving 8 bases between the germline ends. The CDR3 runs to 13 residues. Germline CDR1 MRHNA, CDR2 SNTAGT. The chain's CDR3 is CASSTTHTGELFF. CDR3 in DNA: TGTGCCAGCAGCACAACACACACCGGGGAGCTGTTTTTT.

The V gene is TRBV28, the J gene TRBJ1-6; 7 bases map to TRBD1. V lost 7 bases to trimming and J lost 6 bases; unmatched junction nucleotides: 15. The germline CDR1 and CDR2 sequences are MDHEN and SYDVKM. The CDR3 length is 17 residues. CDR3 bases: TGTGCCAGCAAACAGGGGAGCCTTCTACATTTTAATTCACCCCTCCACTTT. Its protein is CASKQGSLLHFNSPLHF.

This chain uses TRBV5-6 with TRBJ2-3, with 10 positions matching TRBD2. The germline V gene encodes CDR1 SGHDT and CDR2 YYEEEE. V was pared by 4 bases and J by 4 bases, with 6 bases of the junction left unmatched. The CDR3 runs 15 residues. CDR3 nucleotides: TGTGCCAGCAGCAGACCTAGCGGGGGCGCAGATACGCAGTATTTT. Translation: CASSRPSGGADTQYF.

The rearrangement uses TRBV9 and TRBJ2-3; 13 positions match TRBD2. The CDR3 sequence is 18 residues long. Per the germline V gene, CDR1 is SGDLS and CDR2 is YYNGEE. The trim removed 0 bases at V and 6 bases at J, leaving 10 bases unmatched. CDR3 residues: CASSVAPSGTSGMDTQYF. DNA for the CDR3: TGTGCCAGCAGCGTAGCTCCAAGCGGGACTAGCGGGATGGATACGCAGTATTTT.